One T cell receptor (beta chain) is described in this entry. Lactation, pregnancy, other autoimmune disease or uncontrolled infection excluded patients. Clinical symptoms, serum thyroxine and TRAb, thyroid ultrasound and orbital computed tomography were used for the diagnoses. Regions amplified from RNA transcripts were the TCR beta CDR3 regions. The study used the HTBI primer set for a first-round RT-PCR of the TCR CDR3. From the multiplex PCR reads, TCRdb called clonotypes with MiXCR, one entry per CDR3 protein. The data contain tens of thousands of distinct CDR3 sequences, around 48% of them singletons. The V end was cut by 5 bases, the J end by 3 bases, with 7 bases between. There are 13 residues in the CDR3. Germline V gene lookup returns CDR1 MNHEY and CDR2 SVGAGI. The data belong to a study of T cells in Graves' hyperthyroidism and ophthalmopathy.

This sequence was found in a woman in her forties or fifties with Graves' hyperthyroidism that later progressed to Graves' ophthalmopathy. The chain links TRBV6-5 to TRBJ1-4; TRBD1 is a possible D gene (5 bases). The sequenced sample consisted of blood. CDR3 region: CASSLGANEKLFF. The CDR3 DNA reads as TGTGCCAGCAGTCTGGGGGCTAATGAAAAACTGTTTTTT.